These 2 T cell receptor beta chains came from one sample sequenced in a study of cytomegalovirus exposure and HLA in healthy donors. The PCR had 60 Vbeta and 13 Jbeta primers. The assay was immunoSEQ multiplex PCR, and TCRdb's table has in-frame clones only and misses some. The table has approximately 140,000 clones, roughly four fifths seen once. The sequencing sample was made of PBMCs. The receptors come from a man aged 35 to 55 in good health and CMV-seropositive.

The rearrangement uses TRBV19 and TRBJ1-2, with TRBD1 matching 7 bases. V was pared by 7 bases and J by 4 bases, with 3 bases of the junction left unmatched. The CDR3 is 12 residues long. Germline V gives CDR1 LNHDA, CDR2 SQIVND (reference sequence). The CDR3, as DNA: TGTGCCAGTATCGGGACAGTCTATGGCTACACCTTC. Protein product: CASIGTVYGYTF. Complete variable domain (other parts from reference TRBV19 and TRBJ1-2): DGGITQSPKYLFRKEGQNVTLSCEQNLNHDAMYWYRQDPGQGLRLIYYSQIVNDFQKGDIAEGYSVSREKKESFPLTVTSAQKNPTAFYLCASIGTVYGYTFGSGTRLTVV.

The V call is TRBV6-6, the J call TRBJ2-7; D remains ambiguous. Germline assignment: CDR1 MNHNY and CDR2 SVGAGI (reference sequence). This CDR3 is built from 11 residues. Trimming took 9 bases from V and 2 from J, leaving 8 bases between them. The DNA of the CDR3 is TGTGCCAGTTCGCGTACCTACGAGCAGTACTTC. Encoded protein: CASSRTYEQYF.